A single sample gave rise to the 20 T cell receptor beta chains below, sequenced in a study of T-cell memory formation after mild COVID-19. TCRdb itself ran the 5' RACE reads through MiXCR, one entry per CDR3 protein. The sample lists 150,000 to 200,000 distinct CDR3 sequences, about a fifth occurring once. The sample comprised PBMCs or a T cell subset sorted from them (not recorded which). Every receptor here comes from an adult woman who had mild COVID-19 (a few samples of this study predate the infection). Cell type and time point are not known.

The table lists this clonotype with a few counts. The chain has TRBV5-1 and TRBJ1-1; 10 bases match TRBD1. V gave up 2 bases and J gave up 6 bases; unmatched junction bases: 1. The CDR3 length is 13 residues. Germline CDR1 is SGHRS and CDR2 is YFSETQ. The CDR3 spells CASSFGTGAEAFF. CDR3 nucleotides: TGCGCCAGCAGCTTCGGGACAGGGGCTGAAGCTTTCTTT. The full variable domain, with the rest looked up from reference TRBV5-1 and TRBJ1-1, is KAGVTQTPRYLIKTRGQQVTLSCSPISGHRSVSWYQQTPGQGLQFLFEYFSETQRNKGNFPGRFSGRQFSNSRSEMNVSTLELGDSALYLCASSFGTGAEAFFGQGTRLTVV.

At least ten counts were recorded for this clonotype. The chain is built from TRBV3-1 and TRBJ2-2; a possible D gene is TRBD2 (5 bases). Trimming removed 4 bases from V and 7 bases from J, with 16 bases in between. This CDR3 has 15 amino acids. The germline V gene encodes CDR1 LGHDT and CDR2 YNNKEL (reference sequence). The CDR3 nucleotides read TGTGCCAGCAGCCTTGGGAGTGGGGAACACGGGGAGCTGTTTTTT. Its translation: CASSLGSGEHGELFF. The whole variable domain, filled in from reference TRBV3-1 and TRBJ2-2, reads DTAVSQTPKYLVTQMGNDKSIKCEQNLGHDTMYWYKQDSKKFLKIMFSYNNKELIINETVPNRFSPKSPDKAHLNLHINSLELGDSAVYFCASSLGSGEHGELFFGEGSRLTVL.

This clonotype was observed many times. The genes are TRBV9 and TRBJ2-7; 8 bases are shared with TRBD2. J lost 5 bases, V lost 0 bases, and 10 bases had no gene match. CDR3 size: 16 residues. Germline V gene data show CDR1 as SGDLS and CDR2 as YYNGEE. The CDR3 loop reads CASSVDNSGIPHEQYF. Here the CDR3 DNA reads TGTGCCAGCAGCGTAGATAATAGCGGGATCCCCCACGAGCAGTACTTC.

This clonotype showed up just a few times. The rearrangement joins TRBV25-1 to TRBJ1-1, with D possibly matching TRBD1 (6 bases). V shed 5 bases and J shed 5 bases, with 24 bases lying between them. Germline CDR1 reads MGHDK; CDR2 reads SYGVNS. CDR3 length equals 17 residues. CDR3 in DNA: TGTGCCAGCAGTAAACATCCCCGGGGGCAAGGGGAGACTGAAGCTTTCTTT. It specifies CASSKHPRGQGETEAFF.

This clonotype was observed a few times. The V call is TRBV7-9, the J call TRBJ2-3; 7 nucleotides line up with TRBD1. The V gene end was trimmed by 3 bases and the J gene end by 1 base; junction bases not matched to a gene: 13. This CDR3 spans 18 amino acids. CDR1 SEHNR and CDR2 FQNEAQ come from the germline V gene (reference sequence). The CDR3 reads CASSFGVTTGFGTDTQYF. In DNA, the CDR3 is TGTGCCAGCAGCTTTGGGGTGACGACAGGGTTCGGCACAGATACGCAGTATTTT.

J is TRBJ2-7 and V is TRBV2; 8 nucleotides match TRBD1. Germline V gene data show CDR1 as SNHLY and CDR2 as FYNNEI. This CDR3 region has 13 residues. The J segment lost 5 bases and the V segment lost 5 bases, leaving 5 bases of the junction unmatched. The CDR3, as DNA: TGTGCCAGCAGTCCCGGGACAGGAAACGAGCAGTACTTC. This sequence encodes CASSPGTGNEQYF.

This clonotype showed up just a few times. The V call is TRBV9, the J call TRBJ2-1, with 7 bases that match TRBD1. The germline V gene has CDR1 SGDLS and CDR2 YYNGEE. The CDR3 is made up of 14 amino acids. The trim removed 0 bases at V and 7 bases at J, leaving 4 bases unmatched. The CDR3 bases are TGTGCCAGCAGCGTAGGGACAGGAAGGAATGAGCAGTTCTTC. Protein product: CASSVGTGRNEQFF.

The gene calls are TRBV27 and TRBJ2-2, with D unclear. Germline CDR1 and CDR2: MNHEY and SMNVEV (reference sequence). Deletions cut 4 bases from V and 5 bases from J, with 14 bases between. This CDR3 comprises 15 residues. The CDR3 DNA follows: TGTGCCAGCAGTTGGGAACCCGAAGTAACCGGGGAGCTGTTTTTT. This translates into CASSWEPEVTGELFF.

The J gene is TRBJ1-2, the V gene TRBV4-1; D gene unclear. The CDR3 runs 12 residues. CDR1 MGHRA and CDR2 YSYEKL come from the germline V gene. V shed 4 bases and J shed 14 bases, with 17 bases lying between them. CDR3 coding DNA: TGCGCCAGCAGCCCTCAGGACGAATCCCAAACCTTC. Amino acids: CASSPQDESQTF.

The gene calls are TRBV7-8 and TRBJ2-2; TRBD2 matches 7 bases. The CDR3 sequence is 15 residues long. Trimming took 4 bases from V and 3 from J; bases not matched to a gene: 5. Germline loops: CDR1 SGHVS, CDR2 FQNEAQ. CDR3 bases: TGTGCCAGCAGCTCAAGCGGGACCTACACCGGGGAGCTGTTTTTT. It is translated as CASSSSGTYTGELFF.

The CDR3 is CATSRERTGVRSPLHF. In DNA, the CDR3 is TGTGCCACCAGCAGAGAGAGGACAGGGGTCCGCTCACCCCTCCACTTT. This chain joins TRBV15 and TRBJ1-6, with 9 bases matching TRBD1. This CDR3 comprises 16 residues. V shed 0 bases, J shed 10 bases, and the junction held 7 bases outside the gene matches. Looked up from germline, CDR1 is LNHNV and CDR2 is YYDKDF (reference sequence).

This chain uses TRBV9 with TRBJ2-7, with 7 bases aligning to TRBD1. The CDR3 totals 14 residues. Germline V gene sequence: CDR1 SGDLS, CDR2 YYNGEE. The V gene end was trimmed by 3 bases and the J gene end by 5 bases; junction bases not matched to a gene: 8. The CDR3 DNA reads TGTGCCAGCAGCGCCACAGGGGTAGTCGACGAGCAGTACTTC. Translated, it gives CASSATGVVDEQYF.

The chain links TRBV29-1 to TRBJ2-1; TRBD1 matches at 7 bases. The CDR3 spans 17 residues. V lost 0 bases to trimming and J lost 8 bases; unmatched junction nucleotides: 16. Germline V gene lookup returns CDR1 SQVTM and CDR2 ANQGSEA. CDR3: CSVEEIDGTAKGYEQFF. Here the CDR3 DNA reads TGCAGCGTTGAAGAAATAGACGGGACAGCTAAGGGATATGAGCAGTTCTTC.

This clonotype was seen more than once but under ten times. The chain links TRBV21-1 to TRBJ2-7; the table's D gene call, TRBD1, was not cross checked with the DNA. TRBV21-1 is a listed pseudogene. The CDR3 is made up of 15 amino acids. The CDR3 nucleotides are TGTGCCAGCAGCAGACCTCAGGGGACCCATTACGAGCAGTACTTC. Its translation: CASSRPQGTHYEQYF.

Only a few counts were recorded for this clonotype. The V and J genes are TRBV5-1 and TRBJ1-4; no clear D. V gave up 6 bases and J gave up 2 bases, with 11 bases separating them. The germline CDR1 and CDR2 sequences are SGHRS and YFSETQ. This CDR3 has 14 residues. CDR3 sequence: CASTLGDTNEKLFF. The CDR3 coding sequence is TGCGCCAGCACCCTGGGTGATACTAATGAAAAACTGTTTTTT.

This rearrangement joins TRBV27 to TRBJ2-7, with D unclear. The CDR3 runs 14 residues. V gave up 6 bases and J gave up 0 bases, with 12 bases separating them. Germline loops: CDR1 MNHEY, CDR2 SMNVEV (reference sequence). Here the CDR3 reads CASSRPESSYEQYF. The CDR3, as DNA: TGTGCCAGCAGCCGGCCGGAGAGCTCCTACGAGCAGTACTTC.

V gene TRBV2 combines with J gene TRBJ2-3; D is ambiguous. The CDR3 consists of 10 residues. V was clipped by 7 bases and J by 6 bases, with 5 bases between them. Germline V gene lookup returns CDR1 SNHLY and CDR2 FYNNEI. CDR3 DNA sequence: TGTGCCAGCATAATGGATACGCAGTATTTT. Amino acids: CASIMDTQYF.

This clonotype came up a few times. The chain has TRBV20-1 and TRBJ2-1; D is unclear. Between the trimmed V and J ends, which lost 3 bases and 4 bases, there was a span of 10 bases. Germline-derived CDR1 and CDR2 are DFQATT and SNEGSKA (reference sequence). This CDR3 contains 13 residues. The CDR3 DNA follows: TGCAGTGCTAGTCGGCCAACTTACAATGAGCAGTTCTTC. It codes for CSASRPTYNEQFF.

In its sample, this clonotype was seen a few times. The chain couples TRBV20-1 to TRBJ2-7; 9 positions match TRBD1. Germline trimming cut 0 bases from V and 3 bases from J; bases unmatched to any gene: 3. This CDR3 contains 14 residues. Germline CDR1 reads DFQATT; CDR2 reads SNEGSKA (reference sequence). The CDR3 nucleotides are TGCAGTGCTAGAGATAGGGGACAGGGCTACGAGCAGTACTTC. It translates to CSARDRGQGYEQYF.

The genes are TRBV27 and TRBJ1-1; 10 nucleotides agree with TRBD1. Unmatched junction bases numbered 6, after V lost 4 bases and J lost 1 base. There are 16 residues in the CDR3. Germline V CDR1 and CDR2: MNHEY, SMNVEV (reference sequence). CDR3 in amino acids: CASSSGGQGWNTEAFF. The CDR3 nucleotides read TGTGCCAGCAGTTCCGGGGGACAGGGGTGGAACACTGAAGCTTTCTTT.